This T cell receptor beta chain is from a study of T cells in Graves' hyperthyroidism and ophthalmopathy. The study excluded patients with uncontrolled infection, other autoimmune disease, pregnancy or lactation. Using RNA transcripts as the source, TCR beta CDR3 regions were amplified. RT-PCR in the first round (using the HTBI primer set) targeted the TCR CDR3. A single record per CDR3 protein comes from TCRdb applying MiXCR to the multiplex PCR reads. The table records 650,000 to 800,000 distinct CDR3 sequences, 40% to 55% of them present only once. This clonotype occurred a few times. The receptor was derived from an adult man with Graves' disease, either hyperthyroidism or ophthalmopathy (not recorded which). The sample comprised peripheral blood or thyroid tissue (not recorded which).

The CDR3 DNA is TGTGCCAGCAACCTGGGGGGCACCGGGGAGCTGTTTTTT. As protein: CASNLGGTGELFF. The V gene is TRBV7-9, the J gene TRBJ2-2; weak D call: TRBD2 (6 bases). The length of the CDR3 is 13 residues. The germline V gene has CDR1 SEHNR and CDR2 FQNEAQ (reference sequence). With 7 bases removed from V and 4 bases from J, the gap between germline ends came to 10 bases. The whole variable domain, remainder taken from reference TRBV7-9 and TRBJ2-2, is DTGVSQNPRHKITKRGQNVTFRCDPISEHNRLYWYRQTLGQGPEFLTYFQNEAQLEKSRLLSDRFSAERPKGSFSTLEIQRTEQGDSAMYLCASNLGGTGELFFGEGSRLTVL.